The 27 T cell receptor beta chains given below trace back to one sample, sequenced in a study of cytomegalovirus exposure and HLA in healthy donors. Clones were sequenced by immunoSEQ multiplex PCR, and TCRdb holds only the in-frame ones, with some missing. The sample has 150,000 to 200,000 clones, around 85% seen once. The source material was PBMCs. The receptor source for this set is a man aged 25 to 45 in good health and CMV-seropositive.

V is TRBV27 and J is TRBJ2-1; 7 bases line up with TRBD1. Germline V gene data show CDR1 as MNHEY and CDR2 as SMNVEV (reference sequence). The CDR3 extends over 15 amino acids. Germline trimming cut 0 bases from V and 9 bases from J; bases unmatched to any gene: 8. As DNA, the CDR3 is TGTGCCAGCAGTTTATCGAGTCAGGGGGTAGGTGAGCAGTTCTTC. This encodes CASSLSSQGVGEQFF.

A remark on this clone: Different DNA sequences within this sample yield the same CDR3. The chain combines TRBV7-2 with TRBJ2-3, with a tentative D call TRBD2 (5 bases). Germline-derived CDR1 and CDR2 are SGHTA and FQGNSA. The CDR3 has 12 residues. V gave up 5 bases and J gave up 3 bases, with 6 bases separating them. The chain's CDR3 is CASSPGTDTQYF. CDR3 sequence (DNA): TGTGCCAGCAGCCCGGGGACAGATACGCAGTATTTT.

The chain carries TRBV11-2 and TRBJ2-2; 11 bases are shared with TRBD2. Losses at the gene ends were 5 bases for V and 7 bases for J; bases not matched to a gene: 9. This CDR3 region has 16 residues. Germline V CDR1 and CDR2: SGHAT, FQNNGV. In DNA, the CDR3 is TGTGCCAGCAGCCTCCAACTAGCGGGGGCGGGCGGGGAGCTGTTTTTT. Translation gives CASSLQLAGAGGELFF.

The J gene is TRBJ1-2, the V gene TRBV7-9; TRBD1 matches at 9 bases. This CDR3 comprises 14 residues. The germline V gene encodes CDR1 SEHNR and CDR2 FQNEAQ (reference sequence). The junction had 6 bases not matched to a gene; V was cut back by 5 bases and J by 5 bases. The CDR3 region has the DNA TGTGCCAGCAGCAACTCCGGGACAGGGTATGGCTACACCTTC. It encodes CASSNSGTGYGYTF.

Turning to this clone: At one end, the junction sequence differs from germline, possibly due to a read error. The CDR3 protein is CASSPGEVTDTQYF. The CDR3 DNA reads TGTGCTAGCAGCCCCGGCGAGGTTACAGATACGCAGTATTTT. The chain is built from TRBV7-7 and TRBJ2-3; D is unclear. Germline lookup yields CDR1 SSHAT and CDR2 FNYEAQ (reference sequence). The CDR3 length is 14 residues.

The chain uses TRBV11-3 and TRBJ2-5, with 8 nucleotides matching TRBD1. Trimming cost V 5 bases and J 4 bases; bases outside gene matches: 6. CDR3 length: 14 residues. From germline, CDR1 is SGHNT and CDR2 YENEEA. The CDR3 here is CASSTYGQGETQYF. The CDR3 nucleotides read TGTGCCAGCAGCACCTACGGACAGGGAGAGACCCAGTACTTC.

This clone was seen once. V is TRBV9 and J is TRBJ2-3; 8 nucleotides match TRBD1. Germline trimming cut 6 bases from V and 2 bases from J; bases unmatched to any gene: 8. Germline CDR1 is SGDLS and CDR2 is YYNGEE. The CDR3 consists of 15 residues. CDR3 loop: CASNPQGDYTDTQYF. The CDR3 nucleotides read TGTGCCAGCAATCCACAGGGGGATTACACAGATACGCAGTATTTT.

The chain combines TRBV4-1 with TRBJ1-1, with 8 bases aligning to TRBD1. Germline V gives CDR1 MGHRA, CDR2 YSYEKL. Unmatched junction bases numbered 14, after V lost 4 bases and J lost 4 bases. The length of the CDR3 is 17 residues. CDR3 amino acids: CASSLYFGQGGATEAFF. CDR3 sequence (DNA): TGCGCCAGCAGCCTCTATTTCGGACAGGGAGGAGCCACTGAAGCTTTCTTT.

The genes are TRBV6-5 and TRBJ2-2, with 7 bases matching TRBD1. Unmatched junction bases numbered 5, after V lost 8 bases and J lost 5 bases. In germline, CDR1 is MNHEY, CDR2 SVGAGI. This CDR3 has 13 residues. The CDR3 region has the DNA TGTGCCAGCGGGACAGCCACGACCGGGGAGCTGTTTTTT. Amino acids: CASGTATTGELFF.

J is TRBJ2-4 and V is TRBV7-3; the D gene is possibly TRBD1 (6 bases). CDR3 length equals 12 residues. V lost 5 bases and J lost 10, with 12 bases in between. Germline assignment: CDR1 SGHTA and CDR2 FQGTGA. CDR3 in amino acids: CASSPQGEIQYF. CDR3 DNA: TGTGCCAGCAGCCCACAGGGAGAAATTCAGTACTTC.

This chain connects TRBV28 to TRBJ2-7, with D uncertain. V lost 3 bases and J 1 base, leaving 7 bases between the germline ends. Germline CDR1 reads MDHEN; CDR2 reads SYDVKM. The CDR3 extends over 13 amino acids. In nucleotides, the CDR3 is TGTGCCAGCAGTTTTGGCAGTTCCTACGAGCAGTACTTC. Protein sequence: CASSFGSSYEQYF.

This clone was seen only once. The chain combines TRBV30 with TRBJ1-5, with a possible D match to TRBD1 (5 bases). The CDR3 covers 13 residues. V was shortened by 0 bases and J by 5 bases, with 8 bases between the two germline ends. The germline V gene has CDR1 GTSNPN and CDR2 SVGIG (reference sequence). CDR3 nucleotides: TGTGCCTGGAGTGTACAGGAAGATCAGCCCCAGCATTTT. Encoded protein: CAWSVQEDQPQHF.

This sequence joins TRBV7-3 and TRBJ2-1; 14 bases align to TRBD2. This CDR3 has 17 amino acids. CDR1 SGHTA and CDR2 FQGTGA come from the germline V gene. The trim removed 1 base at V and 6 bases at J, leaving 5 bases unmatched. This CDR3 is CASSLIGTSGGGNEQFF. In DNA, the CDR3 is TGTGCCAGCAGCTTAATTGGGACTAGCGGGGGTGGCAATGAGCAGTTCTTC.

This chain joins TRBV4-3 and TRBJ2-3, with 7 bases lining up with TRBD2. This CDR3 region has 17 residues. The germline V gene has CDR1 LGHNA and CDR2 YSLEER. After removal of 1 base from V and 5 bases from J, the junction contained 12 bases not matched to a gene. The CDR3 here is CASSQVLRGVPIDTQYF. The CDR3 DNA sequence: TGCGCCAGCAGCCAAGTGCTTCGGGGGGTCCCCATAGATACGCAGTATTTT.

The rearrangement links TRBV7-9 to TRBJ1-2; no clear D. Looked up from germline, CDR1 is SEHNR and CDR2 is FQNEAQ (reference sequence). V shed 6 bases and J shed 6 bases, with 14 bases lying between them. The CDR3 consists of 13 residues. CDR3 coding DNA: TGTGCCAGCAGGCGAGACACTTTAGATGGCTACACCTTC. As protein: CASRRDTLDGYTF.

The chain combines TRBV10-1 with TRBJ2-1; 10 bases align to TRBD2. The CDR3 spans 15 residues. The V gene's germline CDR1 is WNHNN and CDR2 SYGVQD (reference sequence). Trimming removed 5 bases from V and 4 bases from J; junction bases left unmatched: 5. The CDR3 spells CASSRSGGVYNEQFF. The CDR3 region has the DNA TGCGCCAGCAGTCGAAGCGGGGGGGTTTACAATGAGCAGTTCTTC.

The chain has TRBV11-2 and TRBJ2-7; TRBD1 matches at 9 bases. CDR1 and CDR2 (germline): SGHAT, FQNNGV. Losses at the gene ends were 3 bases for V and 2 bases for J; bases not matched to a gene: 2. This CDR3 spans 14 amino acids. The CDR3, as DNA: TGTGCCAGCAGCTTGGGACAGGGCACCTACGAGCAGTACTTC. Residues: CASSLGQGTYEQYF.

The chain is built from TRBV29-1 and TRBJ1-1, with a tentative D call TRBD1 (5 bases). Trimming left V 2 bases short and J 1 base short, with 8 bases between. Germline V CDR1 and CDR2: SQVTM, ANQGSEA. This CDR3 region has 13 residues. As DNA, the CDR3 is TGCAGCGTTGAATACAGGCCGAACACTGAAGCTTTCTTT. This sequence encodes CSVEYRPNTEAFF.

J is TRBJ2-7 and V is TRBV30; the D gene is possibly TRBD2 (5 bases). Between the trimmed V and J ends, which lost 0 bases and 4 bases, there was a span of 13 bases. CDR1 and CDR2 from the germline V gene are GTSNPN and SVGIG (reference sequence). There are 14 residues in the CDR3. The CDR3 loop is CAWSVPGMLYEQYF. CDR3 DNA sequence: TGTGCCTGGAGTGTCCCGGGGATGTTGTACGAGCAGTACTTC. The full variable domain, rest sourced from reference TRBV30 and TRBJ2-7, is SQTIHQWPATLVQPVGSPLSLECTVEGTSNPNLYWYRQAAGRGLQLLFYSVGIGQISSEVPQNLSASRPQDRQFILSSKKLLLSDSGFYLCAWSVPGMLYEQYFGPGTRLTVT.

This chain uses TRBV19 with TRBJ2-3; 10 bases agree with TRBD1. J was trimmed by 3 bases and V by 5 bases; bases with no gene match: 2. CDR1 is LNHDA and CDR2 is SQIVND in the germline V gene (reference sequence). The CDR3 is made up of 14 amino acids. In DNA, the CDR3 is TGTGCCAGTAGTGACAGGGGGCAAACAGATACGCAGTATTTT. This translates into CASSDRGQTDTQYF.

This chain connects TRBV30 to TRBJ2-1, with 9 bases aligning to TRBD2. The CDR3 length is 16 residues. Per the germline V gene, CDR1 is GTSNPN and CDR2 is SVGIG (reference sequence). The V segment lost 2 bases and the J segment 10 bases; nucleotides outside the gene matches: 15. The CDR3 bases are TGTGCCTGGAGTTCCCCCCGTGCGGGGGGGCCCCACGAGCAGTTCTTC. The encoded protein is CAWSSPRAGGPHEQFF.

The chain links TRBV19 to TRBJ2-7; the match to TRBD2 covers 8 bases. Germline assignment: CDR1 LNHDA and CDR2 SQIVND (reference sequence). Trimming at V came to 5 bases and at J to 5 bases, leaving 5 bases not matched to a gene. CDR3 length equals 13 residues. The CDR3 DNA reads TGTGCCAGTAGTGAAGGGACTAGTGACGAGCAGTACTTC. This sequence encodes CASSEGTSDEQYF.

This clone was seen only once. The chain recombines TRBV7-2 with TRBJ1-2; TRBD1 aligns across 8 bases. The V and J ends lost 0 bases and 8 bases, in that order; junction bases with no gene match: 8. This CDR3 contains 15 residues. CDR1 is SGHTA and CDR2 is FQGNSA in the germline V gene. CDR3 amino acids: CASSLATGGLIGYTF. CDR3 bases: TGTGCCAGCAGCTTAGCCACAGGGGGGTTAATAGGCTACACCTTC.

The rearrangement links TRBV7-2 to TRBJ1-1, with 7 bases aligning to TRBD1. V was clipped by 5 bases and J by 7 bases; unmatched bases: 10. The CDR3 spans 14 residues. In germline, CDR1 is SGHTA, CDR2 FQGNSA. For the CDR3, the DNA is TGTGCCAGCAGCGAAAACAGGGGTCCTTATGAAGCTTTCTTT. This sequence encodes CASSENRGPYEAFF.

Many counts were recorded for this clone. The chain employs TRBV14 and TRBJ1-3; tentatively, D is TRBD1 (5 bases). This CDR3 comprises 14 residues. Germline-derived CDR1 and CDR2 are SGHDN and FVKESK. V was cut by 4 bases and J by 0 bases, with 7 bases left in between. CDR3 loop: CASSPGHSGNTIYF. The CDR3 bases are TGTGCCAGCAGCCCCGGACACTCTGGAAACACCATATATTTT.

The chain couples TRBV5-6 to TRBJ1-5, with D unclear. The germline CDR1 and CDR2 sequences are SGHDT and YYEEEE. Deletions cut 4 bases from V and 5 bases from J, with 7 bases between. This CDR3 is 12 amino acids long. The CDR3 DNA sequence: TGTGCCAGCAGCCTCGGAGATCAGCCCCAGCATTTT. It yields the protein CASSLGDQPQHF.

This clone was seen once. The J gene is TRBJ2-1, the V gene TRBV5-6; 8 bases align to TRBD1. Germline V lookup: CDR1 SGHDT, CDR2 YYEEEE. This CDR3 contains 15 residues. The V gene end was trimmed by 4 bases and the J gene end by 3 bases; junction bases not matched to a gene: 6. DNA of the CDR3: TGTGCCAGCAGCCCGGACAGGGTCAACTACAATGAGCAGTTCTTC. This codes for CASSPDRVNYNEQFF.